What follows is one T cell receptor beta chain and its context. The antigen remains undetermined. Peripheral blood genomic DNA, not sorted cells or RNA, was the template. TRB rearrangements spanning V, D and J were amplified using mixed TRB-A/B primers. Via MiXCR, TCRdb re-called the multiplex PCR reads, giving one row per CDR3 protein. Of under 3,000 distinct CDR3 sequences in the sample, roughly 58% were seen once. The data were taken from a study of T cell repertoires in aging, cancer and after chemotherapy. Study-level results: Compared with age-matched healthy donors, untreated hematological or solid cancer patients showed higher blood TCR clonality.

The source of this sequence is a human donor with a blood cancer. The sample comprised blood.

Here the CDR3 DNA reads TGTGCCAGCAGCTTGGTCGTGGACACGCAGTATTTT. Protein product: CASSLVVDTQYF. The chain carries TRBV13 and TRBJ2-3; D remains ambiguous. Germline lookup yields CDR1 PRHDT and CDR2 FYEKMQ (reference sequence). The CDR3 runs to 12 residues. V was clipped by 3 bases and J by 9 bases, with 10 bases between them.